Given below is one T cell receptor beta chain in context. CDR3 length equals 12 residues. In germline, CDR1 is LNHDA, CDR2 SQIVND (reference sequence). V lost 3 bases to trimming and J lost 6 bases, with 9 bases between them. A Seattle source enrolled patients during active infection and followed them longitudinally. This record comes from a study of blood T cell repertoires in COVID-19. Study in general: There were acute and convalescent COVID-19 samples, and they came from the United States, Italy and Spain. In each case, the material was cDNA or gDNA derived from T cells, B-cell-depleted T cells, or PBMCs.

Original data processing: Amplification with reference gene primers provided the estimates of nucleated cell counts. Only in-frame clones appear in the TCRdb table, and some are missing; sequencing was by immunoSEQ multiplex PCR. V and J calls and clone size follow that table, whereas D and trimming were derived from the DNA. The table shows hundreds of thousands of clones, with 75% to 90% occurring only once. The rearrangement uses TRBV19 and TRBJ2-7; D is ambiguous. Sequenced sample: peripheral blood. This clonotype originated in a woman aged 50 to 60 with COVID-19, enrolled during active disease. This CDR3 is CASSILRGEQYF. The CDR3 region has the DNA TGTGCCAGTAGTATTCTTCGCGGCGAGCAGTACTTC.